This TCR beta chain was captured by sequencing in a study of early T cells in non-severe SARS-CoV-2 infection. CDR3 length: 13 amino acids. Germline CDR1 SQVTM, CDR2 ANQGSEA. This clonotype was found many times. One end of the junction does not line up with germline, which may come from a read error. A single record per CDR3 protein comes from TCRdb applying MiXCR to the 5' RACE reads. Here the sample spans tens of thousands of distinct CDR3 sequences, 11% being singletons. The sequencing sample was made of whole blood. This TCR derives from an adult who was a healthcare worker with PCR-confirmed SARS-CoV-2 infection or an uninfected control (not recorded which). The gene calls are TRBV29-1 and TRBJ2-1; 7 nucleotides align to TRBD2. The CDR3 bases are TGCAGCGTTGGGCTCGGGGAGGGTAATGGGCAGTTCTTC. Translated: CSVGLGEGNGQFF.